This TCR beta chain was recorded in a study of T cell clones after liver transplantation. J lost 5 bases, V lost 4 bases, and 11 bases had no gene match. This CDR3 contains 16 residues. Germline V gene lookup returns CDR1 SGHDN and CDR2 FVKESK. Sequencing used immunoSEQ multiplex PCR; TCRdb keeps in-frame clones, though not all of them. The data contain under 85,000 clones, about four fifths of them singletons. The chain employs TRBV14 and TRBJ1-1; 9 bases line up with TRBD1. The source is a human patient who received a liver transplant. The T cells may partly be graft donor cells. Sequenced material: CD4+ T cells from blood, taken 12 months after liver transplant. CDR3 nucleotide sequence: TGTGCCAGCAGCCGTGTACAGGGGGCGCTGAGGACTGAAGCTTTCTTT. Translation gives CASSRVQGALRTEAFF.